The 14 T cell receptor beta chains below all came from one sample that was sequenced in a study of blood T cell repertoires in COVID-19. TCRdb keeps only in-frame clones here, not all; method: immunoSEQ multiplex PCR. The sample has about 170,000 clones, approximately 85% seen once; the top ten hold about 2.5%. The sample was peripheral blood. These receptors came from an elderly woman with COVID-19, enrolled during active disease.

The CDR3 region has the DNA TGTGCCAGCAGTTACGGGGGGTCGGACTATGGCTACACCTTC. Translation gives CASSYGGSDYGYTF. This chain links TRBV6-6 with TRBJ1-2, with a weak D call TRBD1 (5 bases). The V gene lost 2 bases and the J gene lost 3 bases, with 10 bases spanning the gap. The CDR3 loop spans 14 amino acids. Germline CDR1 reads MNHNY; CDR2 reads SVGAGI (reference sequence).

The chain combines TRBV3-1 (or the pseudogene TRBV3-2) with TRBJ2-5; 11 nucleotides align to TRBD2. Trimming took 5 bases from V and 3 from J; bases not matched to a gene: 8. In germline, CDR1 is LGHDT, CDR2 YNNKEL (reference sequence). The CDR3 runs to 16 residues. In nucleotides, the CDR3 is TGTGCCAGCAGCGTCACCGGGACTAGCGGAAAAGAGACCCAGTACTTC. Protein: CASSVTGTSGKETQYF.

In this sample, this clone turned up a few times. The gene calls are TRBV10-1 and TRBJ1-1, with D maybe TRBD1 (6 bases). In germline, CDR1 is WNHNN, CDR2 SYGVQD (reference sequence). The CDR3 runs to 14 residues. Trimming pared 5 bases from V and 10 bases from J, leaving 20 bases between. Written as DNA, the CDR3 is TGCGCCAGCAGTCCACAGGGTTCGCATAAAGGAGCTTTCTTT. Translated: CASSPQGSHKGAFF.

This clone was found once. This sequence joins TRBV24-1 and TRBJ2-1; no definite D call. CDR3 size: 14 residues. V shed 4 bases and J shed 6 bases, with 12 bases lying between them. In germline, CDR1 is KGHDR, CDR2 SFDVKD. The CDR3 bases are TGTGCCACCAGTGACCCCGGTAGAGCCAATGAGCAGTTCTTC. This codes for CATSDPGRANEQFF.

This sequence joins TRBV16 and TRBJ1-3, with no clear D. Looked up from germline, CDR1 is KGHSY and CDR2 is FQNENV. There are 16 residues in the CDR3. V lost 5 bases and J lost 0, with 14 bases in between. CDR3 loop: CASSTSRAGSGNTIYF. DNA for the CDR3: TGTGCCAGCAGCACTAGTAGAGCGGGCTCTGGAAACACCATATATTTT.

The chain uses TRBV2 and TRBJ2-2; 9 bases match TRBD2. The CDR3 consists of 15 residues. After removal of 7 bases from V and 1 base from J, the junction contained 4 bases not matched to a gene. Germline-derived CDR1 and CDR2 are SNHLY and FYNNEI. This chain's CDR3 is CASTSGRLNTGELFF. CDR3 DNA: TGTGCCAGCACAAGCGGGAGGTTGAACACCGGGGAGCTGTTTTTT.

The rearrangement uses TRBV5-1 and TRBJ2-7, with D maybe TRBD1 (5 bases). CDR1 is SGHRS and CDR2 is YFSETQ in the germline V gene. V was trimmed by 0 bases and J by 6 bases, leaving 13 bases between them. The CDR3 is made up of 14 amino acids. The CDR3 protein is CASSLGQGRGEQYF. Here the CDR3 DNA reads TGCGCCAGCAGCTTGGGGCAGGGAAGGGGCGAGCAGTACTTC.

The chain has TRBV15 and TRBJ2-7; D might be TRBD1 (5 bases). This CDR3 has 15 amino acids. Between the trimmed V and J ends, which lost 1 base and 0 bases, there was a span of 10 bases. Per the germline V gene, CDR1 is LNHNV and CDR2 is YYDKDF (reference sequence). DNA for the CDR3: TGTGCCACCAGCAGAGTAGGGGTACTCTCCTACGAGCAGTACTTC. Protein product: CATSRVGVLSYEQYF.

The chain joins TRBV9 to TRBJ1-2; the match to TRBD1 covers 8 bases. The CDR3 is 17 amino acids. The V gene end was trimmed by 4 bases and the J gene end by 0 bases; junction bases not matched to a gene: 11. Germline lookup yields CDR1 SGDLS and CDR2 YYNGEE. The CDR3 nucleotides read TGTGCCAGCAGCTCCCTTGGGGGGGGACAGGCTAACTATGGCTACACCTTC. It is translated as CASSSLGGGQANYGYTF.

The genes are TRBV10-3 and TRBJ2-1; TRBD2 matches at 10 bases. The CDR3 loop spans 13 amino acids. Germline CDR1 and CDR2: ENHRY and SYGVKD. V lost 6 bases, J lost 15 bases, and 11 bases stayed unmatched. This CDR3 is CAISAPPSGRAFF. The DNA of the CDR3 is TGTGCCATCAGCGCCCCACCTAGCGGGAGAGCGTTCTTC.

This sequence joins TRBV3-1 (or the pseudogene TRBV3-2) and TRBJ1-3; TRBD1 aligns across 7 bases. The CDR3 is 15 residues long. The trim removed 0 bases at V and 8 bases at J, leaving 7 bases unmatched. Germline V CDR1 and CDR2: LGHDT, YNNKEL (reference sequence). CDR3 sequence: CASSQESRGRDTIYF. CDR3 bases: TGTGCCAGCAGCCAAGAGAGTAGGGGGCGAGACACCATATATTTT.

The chain joins TRBV15 to TRBJ2-3, with TRBD2 identical over 8 bases. The CDR3 has 16 residues. Looked up from germline, CDR1 is LNHNV and CDR2 is YYDKDF (reference sequence). V dropped 3 bases and J dropped 5; count of bases not matched to a gene: 10. The chain's CDR3 is CATSSDLAGYRDTQYF. CDR3 sequence (DNA): TGTGCCACCAGCAGTGACCTAGCGGGCTATAGAGATACGCAGTATTTT.

V usage is TRBV6-4 and J usage is TRBJ1-2; 9 positions match TRBD1. The length of the CDR3 is 14 residues. V lost 5 bases and J lost 5; bases outside the gene matches: 6. Germline CDR1 MRHNA, CDR2 SNTAGT. In DNA, the CDR3 is TGTGCCAGCAGTCCGACAGGGGGAGTGTATGGCTACACCTTC. Its protein product is CASSPTGGVYGYTF.

The V gene is TRBV4-1, the J gene TRBJ2-7, with D uncertain. CDR1 MGHRA and CDR2 YSYEKL come from the germline V gene. Between the trimmed V and J ends, which lost 4 bases and 0 bases, there was a span of 13 bases. CDR3 length: 15 residues. CDR3 sequence: CASSPLQTSSYEQYF. The CDR3 nucleotides are TGCGCCAGCAGCCCCCTCCAGACAAGCTCCTACGAGCAGTACTTC.